These 26 T cell receptor beta chains were all obtained from the same sample, sequenced in a study of shared clonotypes between healthy human individuals. Assay: immunoSEQ multiplex PCR; the TCRdb copy retains only in-frame clones and omits some. The table records millions of clones, 85% to 95% of them present only once. The sample taken for sequencing was naive CD4+ T cells sorted from blood. Subset of the sample: CD45RA+ positively selected. The receptors derive from a man aged 18 to 29 in good health.

This sequence joins TRBV28 and TRBJ1-2; D is unresolved. This CDR3 region has 14 residues. The V gene's germline CDR1 is MDHEN and CDR2 SYDVKM. The germline V and J ends were trimmed by 5 bases and 8 bases, with 18 bases remaining between them. This chain's CDR3 is CASSLSEGVGGYTF. The CDR3 region has the DNA TGTGCCAGCAGTCTGAGCGAAGGAGTAGGGGGCTACACCTTC.

This chain joins TRBV9 and TRBJ2-2, with 9 nucleotides matching TRBD1. V gave up 3 bases and J gave up 14 bases; unmatched junction bases: 5. CDR3 length: 12 amino acids. CDR1 and CDR2 (germline): SGDLS, YYNGEE. The CDR3 here is CASSAGQGVLFF. In nucleotides, the CDR3 is TGTGCCAGCAGCGCGGGACAGGGTGTACTGTTTTTT. Complete variable domain (other parts from reference TRBV9 and TRBJ2-2): DSGVTQTPKHLITATGQRVTLRCSPRSGDLSVYWYQQSLDQGLQFLIQYYNGEERAKGNILERFSAQQFPDLHSELNLSSLELGDSALYFCASSAGQGVLFFGEGSRLTVL.

The chain has TRBV28 and TRBJ1-1; D remains ambiguous. Trimming removed 2 bases at V and 6 bases at J, with 4 bases between. This CDR3 is built from 11 residues. Germline V CDR1 and CDR2: MDHEN, SYDVKM. The CDR3 spells CASSLGPEAFF. The CDR3 coding sequence is TGTGCCAGCAGTTTAGGGCCTGAAGCTTTCTTT.

CDR3 bases: TGCGCCAGCAGCCCTCAGGGGTTAAGGGCAGATACGCAGTATTTT. Amino acids: CASSPQGLRADTQYF. The chain carries TRBV5-1 and TRBJ2-3, with D tentatively TRBD1 (6 bases). There are 15 residues in the CDR3. The germline V gene has CDR1 SGHRS and CDR2 YFSETQ. V shed 4 bases and J shed 4 bases, with 16 bases lying between them.

The chain couples TRBV5-1 to TRBJ2-5, with 7 bases lining up with TRBD2. The CDR3 loop spans 16 amino acids. CDR1 SGHRS and CDR2 YFSETQ come from the germline V gene. Trimming removed 0 bases from V and 7 bases from J; junction bases left unmatched: 12. Here the CDR3 DNA reads TGCGCCAGCAGCTTGGCTGGGGCTAGCGGAGCTGGGACCCAGTACTTC. This encodes CASSLAGASGAGTQYF.

With respect to this clone: Different DNA sequences within this sample yield the same CDR3. This chain joins TRBV11-2 and TRBJ2-1; maybe TRBD2 (6 bases). The germline V gene encodes CDR1 SGHAT and CDR2 FQNNGV. The CDR3 has 16 amino acids. V dropped 1 base and J dropped 0 bases, with 10 bases sitting between them. The CDR3 region has the DNA TGTGCCAGCAGCTTAGCCGGGAGAAGCTCCTACAATGAGCAGTTCTTC. Translated: CASSLAGRSSYNEQFF.

The chain recombines TRBV5-1 with TRBJ1-3; D is unresolved. The CDR3 has 15 residues. CDR1 and CDR2 (germline): SGHRS, YFSETQ. Trimming shortened V by 5 bases and J by 1 base, and 13 bases separated the two germline ends. The CDR3 sequence: CASREGAPSGNTIYF. The CDR3 DNA follows: TGCGCCAGCAGGGAGGGAGCACCGTCTGGAAACACCATATATTTT.

The chain employs TRBV28 and TRBJ1-2, with no clear D. This CDR3 has 13 residues. V lost 1 base to trimming and J lost 2 bases, with 5 bases between them. Per germline, CDR1 MDHEN and CDR2 SYDVKM. CDR3: CASSLLDNYGYTF. The CDR3 DNA follows: TGTGCCAGCAGTTTATTAGACAACTATGGCTACACCTTC.

The chain combines TRBV10-3 with TRBJ2-6, with D possibly being TRBD2 (5 bases). CDR1 is ENHRY, CDR2 SYGVKD, per germline. This CDR3 has 18 amino acids. V was cut by 0 bases and J by 2 bases, with 14 bases left in between. The CDR3 protein is CAISESRSGAAGANVLTF. CDR3 coding DNA: TGTGCCATCAGTGAGTCGCGCTCCGGAGCGGCTGGGGCCAACGTCCTGACTTTC.

The J gene is TRBJ2-7, the V gene TRBV9; D is ambiguous. Germline CDR1 and CDR2: SGDLS and YYNGEE. The V end lost 2 bases, the J end lost 0 bases, and 9 bases lay between the germline ends. The CDR3 is made up of 14 amino acids. Here the CDR3 DNA reads TGTGCCAGCAGCGTTGGCAGGTACTCCTACGAGCAGTACTTC. It yields the protein CASSVGRYSYEQYF.

This chain links TRBV10-3 with TRBJ1-5; no firm D call. The germline CDR1 and CDR2 sequences are ENHRY and SYGVKD. The ends were cut back, 0 bases at V and 8 bases at J, with 8 bases in the middle. CDR3 length: 13 residues. Here the CDR3 reads CAISESPFEPQHF. CDR3 DNA sequence: TGTGCCATCAGTGAGTCCCCCTTTGAGCCCCAGCATTTT.

The chain carries TRBV28 and TRBJ2-7; D perhaps matches TRBD1 (7 bases). Germline V lookup: CDR1 MDHEN, CDR2 SYDVKM. The CDR3 loop spans 15 amino acids. V lost 3 bases, J lost 2 bases, and 14 bases lay in between. CDR3 in amino acids: CASSFGGGPTYEQYF. The CDR3, as DNA: TGTGCCAGCAGTTTCGGAGGGGGCCCTACCTACGAGCAGTACTTC.

The DNA of the CDR3 is TGTGCCAGCAGACCTCAGGGGAGACACACTGAAGCTTTCTTT. It encodes CASRPQGRHTEAFF. The gene calls are TRBV2 and TRBJ1-1; D might be TRBD1 (6 bases). Per germline, CDR1 SNHLY and CDR2 FYNNEI. The CDR3 contains 14 residues. V shed 6 bases and J shed 3 bases, with 14 bases lying between them.

The chain's CDR3 is CASSPLAGVGEQYF. DNA of the CDR3: TGCGCCAGCAGCCCACTAGCGGGAGTGGGGGAGCAGTACTTC. This chain connects TRBV5-1 to TRBJ2-7; TRBD2 matches 11 bases. There are 14 residues in the CDR3. The V gene end was trimmed by 4 bases and the J gene end by 7 bases; junction bases not matched to a gene: 7. Per germline, CDR1 SGHRS and CDR2 YFSETQ.

This chain uses TRBV4-1 with TRBJ1-6, with D possibly being TRBD1 (6 bases). V was trimmed by 4 bases and J by 4 bases, leaving 8 bases between them. CDR3 length: 14 residues. The germline CDR1 and CDR2 sequences are MGHRA and YSYEKL. CDR3 nucleotides: TGCGCCAGCAGCCCCAGGGGATATAATTCACCCCTCCACTTT. Its protein product is CASSPRGYNSPLHF.

The CDR3 sequence: CASSLALGTRGEQYF. The CDR3 coding sequence is TGTGCCAGCAGCTTAGCCTTGGGGACTAGAGGCGAGCAGTACTTC. The chain links TRBV7-2 to TRBJ2-7, with 8 bases aligning to TRBD2. This CDR3 is 15 amino acids long. In germline, CDR1 is SGHTA, CDR2 FQGNSA. V lost 0 bases to trimming and J lost 6 bases; unmatched junction nucleotides: 7.

The J gene is TRBJ1-1, the V gene TRBV27; the D gene is possibly TRBD1 (6 bases). CDR1 is MNHEY and CDR2 is SMNVEV in the germline V gene (reference sequence). CDR3 size: 15 residues. Trimming pared 4 bases from V and 1 base from J, leaving 13 bases between. Here the CDR3 reads CASSWGLGANTEAFF. The CDR3 DNA reads TGTGCCAGCAGTTGGGGATTGGGGGCGAACACTGAAGCTTTCTTT.

CDR3 coding DNA: TGTGCCAGCAGCCCCACAGAAGGCACTGAAGCTTTCTTT. This codes for CASSPTEGTEAFF. This chain connects TRBV11-2 to TRBJ1-1; D gene unclear. Germline V gene lookup returns CDR1 SGHAT and CDR2 FQNNGV. The CDR3 is 13 amino acids. V dropped 5 bases and J dropped 4 bases, with 11 bases sitting between them.

The gene calls are TRBV5-1 and TRBJ2-7; 13 bases align to TRBD2. From germline, CDR1 is SGHRS and CDR2 YFSETQ. The CDR3 length is 16 residues. J gave up 6 bases and V 4 bases, and 10 bases lay outside the gene matches. The CDR3 sequence is CASSPGTSGTSSEQYF. The CDR3 bases are TGCGCCAGCAGCCCCGGGACTAGCGGGACCTCATCCGAGCAGTACTTC.

J is TRBJ2-7 and V is TRBV25-1; the D gene is possibly TRBD1 (6 bases). The CDR3 loop spans 15 amino acids. V was shortened by 6 bases and J by 4 bases, with 19 bases between the two germline ends. From germline, CDR1 is MGHDK and CDR2 SYGVNS. The CDR3 DNA sequence: TGTGCCAGCAGCGCTCCGGGACAAGGGTCATACGAGCAGTACTTC. This encodes CASSAPGQGSYEQYF.

CDR3 in DNA: TGTGCCTGGGGACAGTTCCCGACTAACTATGGCTACACCTTC. Translated, it gives CAWGQFPTNYGYTF. V gene TRBV30 combines with J gene TRBJ1-2; the D gene is possibly TRBD1 (6 bases). Trimming pared 5 bases from V and 0 bases from J, leaving 13 bases between. Germline-derived CDR1 and CDR2 are GTSNPN and SVGIG (reference sequence). The CDR3 spans 14 residues.

The chain combines TRBV5-1 with TRBJ1-2; TRBD1 is a possible D gene (5 bases). Germline loops: CDR1 SGHRS, CDR2 YFSETQ. The V end was cut by 4 bases, the J end by 6 bases, with 22 bases between. CDR3 size: 16 residues. Written as DNA, the CDR3 is TGCGCCAGCAGCGGGACCGGGAATCAGTCTAAGGATGGCTACACCTTC. As protein: CASSGTGNQSKDGYTF.

The chain employs TRBV6-5 and TRBJ2-7; D uncertain. The germline V and J ends were trimmed by 5 bases and 3 bases, with 8 bases remaining between them. This CDR3 is 12 amino acids long. In germline, CDR1 is MNHEY, CDR2 SVGAGI. The CDR3 loop is CASSAPDYEQYF. The CDR3 DNA reads as TGTGCCAGCAGTGCACCTGACTACGAGCAGTACTTC.

This chain joins TRBV9 and TRBJ2-7; a weak D match, TRBD2 (6 bases). This CDR3 contains 13 residues. V lost 0 bases, J lost 4 bases, and 8 bases lay in between. CDR1 SGDLS and CDR2 YYNGEE come from the germline V gene. CDR3 in DNA: TGTGCCAGCAGCGTAGCGACTAGTTACGAGCAGTACTTC. Translated: CASSVATSYEQYF. The full variable domain, its missing parts supplied by reference TRBV9 and TRBJ2-7, is DSGVTQTPKHLITATGQRVTLRCSPRSGDLSVYWYQQSLDQGLQFLIQYYNGEERAKGNILERFSAQQFPDLHSELNLSSLELGDSALYFCASSVATSYEQYFGPGTRLTVT.

This chain uses TRBV6-5 with TRBJ2-3, with D maybe TRBD2 (6 bases). The V end lost 5 bases, the J end lost 4 bases, and 13 bases lay between the germline ends. Germline CDR1 reads MNHEY; CDR2 reads SVGAGI. The CDR3 contains 14 residues. The CDR3 protein is CASSAAGRPDTQYF. In nucleotides, the CDR3 is TGTGCCAGCAGTGCAGCGGGCCGTCCAGATACGCAGTATTTT.

V is TRBV7-2 and J is TRBJ2-2, with no clear D. The CDR3 length is 15 residues. V lost 3 bases to trimming and J lost 3 bases, with 11 bases between them. Per the germline V gene, CDR1 is SGHTA and CDR2 is FQGNSA. The CDR3 region has the DNA TGTGCCAGCAGCTTCTCGCGTATCTACACCGGGGAGCTGTTTTTT. Amino acids: CASSFSRIYTGELFF. Complete variable domain (other parts from reference TRBV7-2 and TRBJ2-2): GAGVSQSPSNKVTEKGKDVELRCDPISGHTALYWYRQSLGQGLEFLIYFQGNSAPDKSGLPSDRFSAERTGGSVSTLTIQRTQQEDSAVYLCASSFSRIYTGELFFGEGSRLTVL.